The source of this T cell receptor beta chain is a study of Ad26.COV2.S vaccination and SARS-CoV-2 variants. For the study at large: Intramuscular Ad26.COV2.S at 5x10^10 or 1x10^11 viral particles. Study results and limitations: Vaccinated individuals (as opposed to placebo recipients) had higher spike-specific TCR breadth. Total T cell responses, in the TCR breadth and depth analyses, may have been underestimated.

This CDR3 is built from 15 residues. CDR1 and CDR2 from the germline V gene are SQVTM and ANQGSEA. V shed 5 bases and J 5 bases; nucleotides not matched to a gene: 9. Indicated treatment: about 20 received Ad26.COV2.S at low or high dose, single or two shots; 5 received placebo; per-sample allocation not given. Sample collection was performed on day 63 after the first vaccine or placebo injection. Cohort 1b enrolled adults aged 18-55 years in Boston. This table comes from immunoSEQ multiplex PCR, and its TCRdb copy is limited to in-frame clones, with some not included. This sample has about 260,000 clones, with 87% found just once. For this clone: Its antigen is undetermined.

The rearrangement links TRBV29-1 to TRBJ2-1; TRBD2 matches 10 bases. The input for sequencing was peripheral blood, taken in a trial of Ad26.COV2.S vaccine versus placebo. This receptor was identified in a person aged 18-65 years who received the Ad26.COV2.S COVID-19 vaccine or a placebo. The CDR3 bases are TGCAGCGTTCAAGCGGGAGGGCCCCGTAACAATGAGCAGTTCTTC. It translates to CSVQAGGPRNNEQFF.